The clone carrying this T cell receptor (beta chain) occurred a few times. Its target is unknown. This sample is part of a study of TIL therapy for anti-PD-1-resistant metastatic lung cancer. The time point was: pre-treatment sample, taken before nivolumab and TIL therapy. The tumor samples were excised metastases, mostly pleural nodules or supraclavicular lymph nodes. This was the immunoSEQ v3 assay. TCRdb's copy holds only in-frame clones and misses some; the assay was immunoSEQ multiplex PCR. The data contain about 26,000 clones, 60% to 80% of them seen just once; the ten biggest clones take up about 16%. Study observations and caveats: Many TIL product clones were absent from baseline tumor, suggesting clonal contraction. Patients were highly selected, enriched for treatment-naive, never-smoker and oncogene-addicted cases.

From germline, CDR1 is GTSNPN and CDR2 SVGIG (reference sequence). This CDR3 has 13 amino acids. V gave up 4 bases and J gave up 10 bases, with 17 bases separating them. This clonotype was sampled from a woman between 30 and 85 years old with non-small cell lung cancer. The chain recombines TRBV30 with TRBJ1-5, with unresolved D. Sequenced here: tumor tissue, sampled at baseline. The CDR3 protein is CAWTMKPSGPQHF. The CDR3 DNA reads TGTGCCTGGACTATGAAGCCCAGCGGTCCCCAGCATTTT.